This T cell receptor beta chain was found in a study of T cell responses to AZD1222 COVID-19 vaccine. Whole-study results and caveats: Only after the peak T cell response were repertoires sampled. Spike as a whole was targeted by vaccine-associated CD4 TCRs, dominant at 160-218 and 743-854. Clonal diversity was possibly underestimated; the donors were predominantly white British and more often female.

The count of this clone is one. The target antigen is unknown. TCRdb's copy holds only in-frame clones and misses some; the assay was immunoSEQ multiplex PCR. Among roughly 150,000 clones listed, approximately 88% were seen once. Trimming pared 3 bases from V and 4 bases from J, leaving 19 bases between. From germline, CDR1 is LNHDA and CDR2 SQIVND (reference sequence). This CDR3 is built from 16 residues. This material consisted of peripheral blood, taken on day 0 of MenACWY control vaccination. This TCR was recovered from an adult in good health. The J gene is TRBJ2-7, the V gene TRBV19; D call uncertain. The CDR3 loop is CASSMVLQPPTYEQYF. CDR3 sequence (DNA): TGTGCCAGTAGTATGGTACTCCAACCTCCTACGTACGAGCAGTACTTC.